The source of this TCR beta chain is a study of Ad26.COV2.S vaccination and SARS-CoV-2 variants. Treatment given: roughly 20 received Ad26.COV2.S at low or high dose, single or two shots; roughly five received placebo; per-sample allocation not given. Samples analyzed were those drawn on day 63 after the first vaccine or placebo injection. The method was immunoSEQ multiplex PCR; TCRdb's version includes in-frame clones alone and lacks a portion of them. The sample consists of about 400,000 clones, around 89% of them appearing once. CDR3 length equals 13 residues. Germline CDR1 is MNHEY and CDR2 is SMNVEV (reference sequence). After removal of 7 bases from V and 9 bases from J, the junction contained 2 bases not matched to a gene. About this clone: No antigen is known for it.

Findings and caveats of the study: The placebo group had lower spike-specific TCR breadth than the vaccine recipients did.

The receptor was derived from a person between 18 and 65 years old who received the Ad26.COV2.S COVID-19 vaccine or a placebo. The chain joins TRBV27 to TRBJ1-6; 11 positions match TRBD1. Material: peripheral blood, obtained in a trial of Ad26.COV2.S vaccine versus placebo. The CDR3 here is CASIGTGGSPLHF. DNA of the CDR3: TGTGCCAGCATAGGGACAGGGGGTTCACCCCTCCACTTT.